This entry lists 31 T cell receptor beta chains sequenced from one sample in a study of shared clonotypes between healthy human individuals. Clones were read by immunoSEQ multiplex PCR, and TCRdb kept only the in-frame ones, dropping some. In the table there are over 1.5 million clones, under 99% of which are singletons. The material sequenced was naive CD4+ T cells sorted from blood. Subset given: CD45RA+ positively selected. The origin of the receptors is a young man in good health.

This chain links TRBV10-1 with TRBJ2-5; D is possibly TRBD2 (5 bases). CDR1 and CDR2 from the germline V gene are WNHNN and SYGVQD (reference sequence). The CDR3 length is 15 residues. The ends were cut back, 2 bases at V and 0 bases at J, with 10 bases in the middle. The CDR3: CASSEGGRYQETQYF. The CDR3 coding sequence is TGCGCCAGCAGTGAGGGAGGTCGGTACCAAGAGACCCAGTACTTC.

About this clone: The sample has other DNA sequences that encode this CDR3 too. The chain recombines TRBV7-2 with TRBJ2-2; maybe TRBD2 (6 bases). This CDR3 has 15 residues. Deletions cut 0 bases from V and 1 base from J, with 6 bases between. The germline CDR1 and CDR2 sequences are SGHTA and FQGNSA. This CDR3 is CASSLARGNTGELFF. In nucleotides, the CDR3 is TGTGCCAGCAGCTTAGCGCGGGGGAACACCGGGGAGCTGTTTTTT. Variable domain in full (rest from reference TRBV7-2 and TRBJ2-2): GAGVSQSPSNKVTEKGKDVELRCDPISGHTALYWYRQSLGQGLEFLIYFQGNSAPDKSGLPSDRFSAERTGGSVSTLTIQRTQQEDSAVYLCASSLARGNTGELFFGEGSRLTVL.

The CDR3 loop is CASTREGGIYEQYF. In DNA, the CDR3 is TGTGCCAGCACCCGGGAAGGGGGCATTTACGAGCAGTACTTC. The chain has TRBV6-1 and TRBJ2-7; 7 nucleotides line up with TRBD1. CDR1 and CDR2 from the germline V gene are MNHNS and SASEGT. Germline trimming cut 7 bases from V and 4 bases from J; bases unmatched to any gene: 10. CDR3 size: 14 residues.

This chain joins TRBV5-1 and TRBJ1-2, with unresolved D. The V gene's germline CDR1 is SGHRS and CDR2 YFSETQ. The CDR3 contains 15 residues. Between the trimmed V and J ends, which lost 5 bases and 4 bases, there was a span of 18 bases. The CDR3 sequence: CASSYQTLAGYGYTF. The CDR3 DNA follows: TGCGCCAGCAGTTACCAGACCCTGGCGGGCTATGGCTACACCTTC.

The V call is TRBV28, the J call TRBJ2-1; 14 nucleotides line up with TRBD2. V lost 5 bases to trimming and J lost 0 bases; unmatched junction nucleotides: 12. Germline CDR1 and CDR2: MDHEN and SYDVKM. This CDR3 comprises 20 residues. The CDR3 here is CASSPQGLAGDGSSYNEQFF. In DNA, the CDR3 is TGTGCCAGCAGTCCCCAGGGACTAGCGGGAGATGGGAGCTCCTACAATGAGCAGTTCTTC.

The chain couples TRBV18 to TRBJ1-1; 7 nucleotides align to TRBD1. CDR3 length: 15 amino acids. Germline-derived CDR1 and CDR2 are KGHSH and LQKENI. V was pared by 3 bases and J by 4 bases, with 8 bases of the junction left unmatched. The CDR3 nucleotides are TGTGCCAGCTCACCGCAACAGGGGTCGAGCACTGAAGCTTTCTTT. Protein product: CASSPQQGSSTEAFF.

J is TRBJ2-3 and V is TRBV5-1; possibly TRBD2 for D (6 bases). V shed 1 base and J shed 6 bases, with 12 bases lying between them. This CDR3 has 14 amino acids. CDR1 and CDR2 (germline): SGHRS, YFSETQ. This CDR3 is CASSLRPGRDTQYF. The CDR3 coding sequence is TGCGCCAGCAGCTTGAGGCCTGGGAGGGATACGCAGTATTTT.

The chain has TRBV18 and TRBJ2-1; D is possibly TRBD1 or TRBD2 (5 bases each). This CDR3 comprises 15 residues. Germline CDR1 KGHSH, CDR2 LQKENI. Trimming removed 3 bases at V and 5 bases at J, with 14 bases between. The chain's CDR3 is CASSPPGRTDNEQFF. DNA for the CDR3: TGTGCCAGCTCACCCCCGGGACGAACCGACAATGAGCAGTTCTTC. Using reference TRBV18 and TRBJ2-1 for the parts outside the CDR3, the full variable domain is NAGVMQNPRHLVRRRGQEARLRCSPMKGHSHVYWYRQLPEEGLKFMVYLQKENIIDESGMPKERFSAEFPKEGPSILRIQQVVRGDSAAYFCASSPPGRTDNEQFFGPGTRLTVL.

The chain carries TRBV5-4 and TRBJ2-7; 8 positions match TRBD1. CDR3 length: 14 residues. Germline trimming cut 5 bases from V and 2 bases from J; bases unmatched to any gene: 6. Germline assignment: CDR1 SGHNT and CDR2 YYREEE (reference sequence). This chain's CDR3 is CASSGQGRAYEQYF. The DNA for the CDR3 is TGTGCCAGCAGTGGACAGGGTCGGGCCTACGAGCAGTACTTC. Based on the CDR3 plus reference TRBV5-4 and TRBJ2-7, the full variable domain is ETGVTQSPTHLIKTRGQQVTLRCSSQSGHNTVSWYQQALGQGPQFIFQYYREEENGRGNFPPRFSGLQFPNYSSELNVNALELDDSALYLCASSGQGRAYEQYFGPGTRLTVT.

In its sample, this clone was seen once. The gene calls are TRBV9 and TRBJ1-1, with TRBD1 as a possible D gene (6 bases). Trimming pared 4 bases from V and 1 base from J, leaving 14 bases between. Germline V CDR1 and CDR2: SGDLS, YYNGEE. The CDR3 has 15 residues. The CDR3 bases are TGTGCCAGCAGCCAGCCGGACAGAGAGAACACTGAAGCTTTCTTT. Residues: CASSQPDRENTEAFF.

The V call is TRBV11-2, the J call TRBJ2-6; D not certain. CDR3 length: 18 residues. The V end was cut by 5 bases, the J end by 0 bases, with 17 bases between. Looked up from germline, CDR1 is SGHAT and CDR2 is FQNNGV. For the CDR3, the DNA is TGTGCCAGCAGCCCCCCCTGGGGTAACAGCTCTGGGGCCAACGTCCTGACTTTC. This translates into CASSPPWGNSSGANVLTF.

The chain combines TRBV6-6 with TRBJ1-5, with 8 bases fitting TRBD1. CDR1 is MNHNY, CDR2 SVGAGI, per germline (reference sequence). The CDR3 is 15 residues long. The J segment lost 5 bases and the V segment lost 6 bases, leaving 9 bases of the junction unmatched. CDR3: CASRPWTGQDQPQHF. For the CDR3, the DNA is TGTGCCAGCAGACCCTGGACAGGGCAGGATCAGCCCCAGCATTTT.

This chain uses TRBV7-3 with TRBJ2-3; 9 bases fit TRBD1. This CDR3 comprises 14 residues. Germline loops: CDR1 SGHTA, CDR2 FQGTGA. The trim removed 2 bases at V and 4 bases at J, leaving 1 base unmatched. CDR3 coding DNA: TGTGCCAGCAGCTTAGACAGGGGGGCAGATACGCAGTATTTT. Its protein product is CASSLDRGADTQYF. The full variable domain, completed using reference TRBV7-3 and TRBJ2-3, is GAGVSQTPSNKVTEKGKYVELRCDPISGHTALYWYRQSLGQGPEFLIYFQGTGAADDSGLPNDRFFAVRPEGSVSTLKIQRTERGDSAVYLCASSLDRGADTQYFGPGTRLTVL.

The chain's CDR3 is CASSLTAGGPTDTQYF. In DNA, the CDR3 is TGTGCCAGCAGTTTAACAGCGGGAGGGCCCACAGATACGCAGTATTTT. The rearrangement uses TRBV28 and TRBJ2-3; TRBD2 agrees at 10 bases. Trimming cost V 2 bases and J 2 bases; bases outside gene matches: 4. Looked up from germline, CDR1 is MDHEN and CDR2 is SYDVKM. This CDR3 comprises 16 residues.

V gene TRBV29-1 combines with J gene TRBJ1-2; D unresolved. CDR1 SQVTM and CDR2 ANQGSEA come from the germline V gene. V gave up 8 bases and J gave up 8 bases, with 24 bases separating them. This CDR3 is 14 amino acids long. CDR3 coding DNA: TGCAGCTTTTTAAACCCCGGGGTGGCTGGCGGCTACACCTTC. Protein: CSFLNPGVAGGYTF.

This sequence joins TRBV11-1 and TRBJ2-5; the match to TRBD2 covers 7 bases. V dropped 9 bases and J dropped 0; count of bases not matched to a gene: 13. This CDR3 has 16 amino acids. CDR1 and CDR2 from the germline V gene are SGHAT and FQDESV (reference sequence). The CDR3 region is CASVKSLAENQETQYF. DNA of the CDR3: TGTGCCAGTGTCAAGAGTCTAGCGGAGAACCAAGAGACCCAGTACTTC.

The V and J genes are TRBV5-4 and TRBJ2-3; 9 bases are shared with TRBD2. This CDR3 comprises 15 residues. V shed 5 bases and J 6 bases; nucleotides not matched to a gene: 10. Germline values: CDR1 SGHNT, CDR2 YYREEE (reference sequence). CDR3 DNA: TGTGCCAGCAGGGCTAGCGGGAACCGTGATGATACGCAGTATTTT. As protein: CASRASGNRDDTQYF.

This chain uses TRBV10-1 with TRBJ1-1; 9 positions match TRBD1. Trimming at V came to 5 bases and at J to 1 base, leaving 2 bases not matched to a gene. The CDR3 has 14 amino acids. CDR1 and CDR2 (germline): WNHNN, SYGVQD (reference sequence). DNA of the CDR3: TGCGCCAGCAGTATGGGACAGGGGAACACTGAAGCTTTCTTT. Translated, it gives CASSMGQGNTEAFF.

J is TRBJ1-1 and V is TRBV9; D perhaps matches TRBD1 (6 bases). Between the trimmed V and J ends, which lost 0 bases and 2 bases, there was a span of 11 bases. Germline V lookup: CDR1 SGDLS, CDR2 YYNGEE. The CDR3 is 15 residues long. The CDR3 is CASSVDGRGNTEAFF. Written as DNA, the CDR3 is TGTGCCAGCAGCGTAGATGGCAGGGGTAACACTGAAGCTTTCTTT.

In regard to this clone: The identical CDR3 is also encoded by other nucleotide sequences in the sample. This rearrangement joins TRBV7-9 to TRBJ1-5; D is possibly TRBD1 (5 bases). Trimming pared 5 bases from V and 5 bases from J, leaving 10 bases between. The germline V gene encodes CDR1 SEHNR and CDR2 FQNEAQ (reference sequence). The CDR3 loop spans 13 amino acids. The CDR3 sequence is CASSTQGDQPQHF. The CDR3 coding sequence is TGTGCCAGCAGCACCCAGGGAGATCAGCCCCAGCATTTT.

The chain couples TRBV6-5 to TRBJ2-7, with a possible D match to TRBD2 (6 bases). CDR1 and CDR2 (germline): MNHEY, SVGAGI. CDR3 length: 14 residues. V was trimmed by 5 bases and J by 3 bases, leaving 14 bases between them. CDR3 loop: CASSRLGGDYEQYF. Here the CDR3 DNA reads TGTGCCAGCAGTCGCCTGGGAGGCGACTACGAGCAGTACTTC.

This sequence joins TRBV10-3 and TRBJ2-5; 7 nucleotides match TRBD1. The CDR3 is 15 amino acids. From germline, CDR1 is ENHRY and CDR2 SYGVKD. Unmatched junction bases numbered 7, after V lost 4 bases and J lost 2 bases. The CDR3 region is CAISGGRGFQETQYF. The CDR3 nucleotides read TGTGCCATCAGTGGGGGCAGGGGGTTTCAAGAGACCCAGTACTTC.

This sequence joins TRBV2 and TRBJ2-4; D is possibly TRBD2 (6 bases). V was cut by 5 bases and J by 0 bases, with 17 bases left in between. The germline gives CDR1 SNHLY, CDR2 FYNNEI. This CDR3 has 17 residues. CDR3 DNA sequence: TGTGCCAGCAGTCGCACGGAGGGACGCATAGCCAAAAACATTCAGTACTTC. This encodes CASSRTEGRIAKNIQYF.

The CDR3 sequence is CASSLVRGYSDEAFF. CDR3 sequence (DNA): TGTGCCAGCAGCTTAGTTAGGGGGTACTCCGATGAAGCTTTCTTT. The chain is built from TRBV7-2 and TRBJ1-1; maybe TRBD1 (6 bases). This CDR3 contains 15 residues. V shed 1 base and J shed 7 bases, with 16 bases lying between them. Germline V gene data show CDR1 as SGHTA and CDR2 as FQGNSA.

The chain links TRBV5-3 to TRBJ2-7; D is undetermined. TRBV5-3 is annotated as an ORF whose role is uncertain. V was cut by 7 bases and J by 4 bases, with 3 bases left in between. The CDR3 contains 9 residues. The CDR3 reads CARPYEQYF. In nucleotides, the CDR3 is TGTGCCAGACCTTACGAGCAGTACTTC.

The J gene is TRBJ2-3, the V gene TRBV28, with 9 nucleotides matching TRBD1. V trimming: 3 bases; J trimming: 4 bases; junction bases outside the gene matches: 11. The CDR3 loop spans 17 amino acids. Per germline, CDR1 MDHEN and CDR2 SYDVKM. The DNA for the CDR3 is TGTGCCAGCAGTTTGCCTCCGGACAGGGGTCAGGCAGATACGCAGTATTTT. It is translated as CASSLPPDRGQADTQYF.

The chain is built from TRBV11-3 and TRBJ2-5, with 14 bases lining up with TRBD2. The CDR3 totals 17 residues. The V gene's germline CDR1 is SGHNT and CDR2 YENEEA. The junction had 9 bases not matched to a gene; V was cut back by 5 bases and J by 4 bases. The CDR3 reads CASSHGTSGSFGETQYF. Written as DNA, the CDR3 is TGTGCCAGCAGCCACGGGACTAGCGGGAGCTTTGGAGAGACCCAGTACTTC.

CDR3 sequence reads: CASSPPTSGSITGELFF. The CDR3 DNA sequence: TGTGCCAGCTCACCACCGACTAGCGGGAGTATAACCGGGGAGCTGTTTTTT. The rearrangement joins TRBV18 to TRBJ2-2; 12 nucleotides agree with TRBD2. V trimming: 0 bases; J trimming: 5 bases; junction bases outside the gene matches: 4. Germline CDR1 is KGHSH and CDR2 is LQKENI. This CDR3 spans 17 amino acids.

The V gene is TRBV27, the J gene TRBJ2-2, with D maybe TRBD2 (5 bases). The V end was cut by 7 bases, the J end by 0 bases, with 15 bases between. CDR1 and CDR2 (germline): MNHEY, SMNVEV (reference sequence). This CDR3 contains 16 residues. The CDR3 here is CASKMERLANTGELFF. Written as DNA, the CDR3 is TGTGCCAGCAAAATGGAGCGGCTAGCGAACACCGGGGAGCTGTTTTTT.

The chain is built from TRBV2 and TRBJ2-1; a possible D gene is TRBD1 (5 bases). The germline V gene has CDR1 SNHLY and CDR2 FYNNEI. The CDR3 totals 17 residues. The V end lost 5 bases, the J end lost 0 bases, and 17 bases lay between the germline ends. The CDR3 sequence: CASSKRVGVLSYNEQFF. CDR3 nucleotide sequence: TGTGCCAGCAGTAAACGGGTAGGGGTTCTCTCCTACAATGAGCAGTTCTTC.

The genes are TRBV5-6 and TRBJ2-7; 9 nucleotides align to TRBD1. The CDR3 is made up of 15 amino acids. V was pared by 3 bases and J by 3 bases, with 7 bases of the junction left unmatched. Germline V gives CDR1 SGHDT, CDR2 YYEEEE. The CDR3, as DNA: TGTGCCAGCAGCTCGCCATGGGACAGGGTCTACGAGCAGTACTTC. Translated, it gives CASSSPWDRVYEQYF.